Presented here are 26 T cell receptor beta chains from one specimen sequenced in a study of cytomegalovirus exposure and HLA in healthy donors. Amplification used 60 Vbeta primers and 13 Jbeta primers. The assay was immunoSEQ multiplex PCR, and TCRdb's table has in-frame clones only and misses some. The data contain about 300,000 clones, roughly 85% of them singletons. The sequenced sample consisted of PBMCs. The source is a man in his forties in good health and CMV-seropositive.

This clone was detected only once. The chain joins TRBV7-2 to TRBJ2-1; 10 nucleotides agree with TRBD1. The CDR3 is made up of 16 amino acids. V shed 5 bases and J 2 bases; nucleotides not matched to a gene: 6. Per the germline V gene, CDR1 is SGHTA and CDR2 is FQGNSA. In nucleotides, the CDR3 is TGTGCCAGCAGCCCGACAGGGACAGGGGCCTACAATGAGCAGTTCTTC. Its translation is CASSPTGTGAYNEQFF.

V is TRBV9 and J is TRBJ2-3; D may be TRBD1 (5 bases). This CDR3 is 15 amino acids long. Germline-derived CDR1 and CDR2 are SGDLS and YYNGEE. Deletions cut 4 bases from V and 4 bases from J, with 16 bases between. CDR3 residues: CASSSSWVGADTQYF. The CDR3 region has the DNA TGTGCCAGCAGCTCCTCGTGGGTAGGGGCAGATACGCAGTATTTT.

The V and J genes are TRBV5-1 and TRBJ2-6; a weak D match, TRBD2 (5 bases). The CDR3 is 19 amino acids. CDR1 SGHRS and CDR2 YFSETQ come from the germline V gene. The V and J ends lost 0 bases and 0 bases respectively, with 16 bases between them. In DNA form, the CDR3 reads TGCGCCAGCAGCTTGGCCTTGTACGGGATCGACTCTGGGGCCAACGTCCTGACTTTC. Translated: CASSLALYGIDSGANVLTF.

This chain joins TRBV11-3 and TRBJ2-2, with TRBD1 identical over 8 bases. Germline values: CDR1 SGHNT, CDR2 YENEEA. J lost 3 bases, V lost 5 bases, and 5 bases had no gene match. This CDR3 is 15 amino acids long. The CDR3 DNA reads TGTGCCAGCAGCCCCGGACAGGGAGACACCGGGGAGCTGTTTTTT. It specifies CASSPGQGDTGELFF.

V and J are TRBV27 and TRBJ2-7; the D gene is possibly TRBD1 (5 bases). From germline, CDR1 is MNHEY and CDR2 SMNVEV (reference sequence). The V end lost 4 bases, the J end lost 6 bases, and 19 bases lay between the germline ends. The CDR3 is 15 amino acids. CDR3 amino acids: CASSSLGKGPTEQYF. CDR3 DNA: TGTGCCAGCAGTTCCTTGGGGAAGGGGCCCACCGAGCAGTACTTC.

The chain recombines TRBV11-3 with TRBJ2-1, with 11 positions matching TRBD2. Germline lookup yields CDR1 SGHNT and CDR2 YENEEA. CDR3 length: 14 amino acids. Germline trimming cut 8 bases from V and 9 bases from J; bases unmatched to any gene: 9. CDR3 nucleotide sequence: TGTGCCAGCGGCACTAGCGGGAGAGTTGGTGAGCAGTTCTTC. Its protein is CASGTSGRVGEQFF.

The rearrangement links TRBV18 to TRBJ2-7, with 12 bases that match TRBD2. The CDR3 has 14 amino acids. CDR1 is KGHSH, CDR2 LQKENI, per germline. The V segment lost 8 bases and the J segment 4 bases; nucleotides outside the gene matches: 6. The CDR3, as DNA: TGTGCCAGCGCGGGACTAGCGGGCCAATACGAGCAGTACTTC. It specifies CASAGLAGQYEQYF.

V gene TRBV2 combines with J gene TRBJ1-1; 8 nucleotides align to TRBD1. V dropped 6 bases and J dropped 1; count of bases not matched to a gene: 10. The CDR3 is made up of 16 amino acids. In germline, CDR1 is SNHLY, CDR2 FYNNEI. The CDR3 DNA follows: TGTGCCAGCAGCTCCACAGGGGGGTCAAGGAACACTGAAGCTTTCTTT. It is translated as CASSSTGGSRNTEAFF.

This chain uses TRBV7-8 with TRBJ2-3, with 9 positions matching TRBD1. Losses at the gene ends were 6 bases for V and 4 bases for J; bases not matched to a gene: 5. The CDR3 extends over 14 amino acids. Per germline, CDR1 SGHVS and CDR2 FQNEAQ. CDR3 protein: CASRNWTGADTQYF. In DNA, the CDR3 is TGTGCCAGCAGGAACTGGACAGGGGCAGATACGCAGTATTTT. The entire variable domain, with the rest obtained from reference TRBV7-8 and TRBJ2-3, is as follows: GAGVSQSPRYKVAKRGQDVALRCDPISGHVSLFWYQQALGQGPEFLTYFQNEAQLDKSGLPSDRFFAERPEGSVSTLKIQRTQQEDSAVYLCASRNWTGADTQYFGPGTRLTVL.

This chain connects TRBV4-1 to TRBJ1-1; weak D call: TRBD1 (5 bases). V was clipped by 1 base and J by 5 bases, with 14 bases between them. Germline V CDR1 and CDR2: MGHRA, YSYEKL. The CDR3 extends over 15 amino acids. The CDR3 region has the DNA TGCGCCAGCAGCCAAGGCGGAGGGGCGGTGACTGAAGCTTTCTTT. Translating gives CASSQGGGAVTEAFF.

CDR3 amino acids: CASSQGRVTRGEQYF. The CDR3 nucleotides read TGCGCCAGCAGCCAAGGGAGGGTTACCCGCGGCGAGCAGTACTTC. The V and J genes are TRBV4-3 and TRBJ2-7; tentatively, D is TRBD2 (6 bases). Germline V gives CDR1 LGHNA, CDR2 YSLEER. Deletions cut 1 base from V and 6 bases from J, with 16 bases between. The CDR3 covers 15 residues.

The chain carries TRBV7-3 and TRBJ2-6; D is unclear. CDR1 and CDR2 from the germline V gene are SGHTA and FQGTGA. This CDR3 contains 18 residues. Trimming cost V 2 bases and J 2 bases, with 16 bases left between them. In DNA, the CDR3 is TGTGCCAGCAGCTTAGTTGGCAGACTCGCGGCTGGGGCCAACGTCCTGACTTTC. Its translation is CASSLVGRLAAGANVLTF. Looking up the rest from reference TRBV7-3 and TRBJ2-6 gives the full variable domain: GAGVSQTPSNKVTEKGKYVELRCDPISGHTALYWYRQSLGQGPEFLIYFQGTGAADDSGLPNDRFFAVRPEGSVSTLKIQRTERGDSAVYLCASSLVGRLAAGANVLTFGAGSRLTVL.

The CDR3 DNA sequence: TGTGCCAGCAGCTTGGGGGGACAGACCTATTCACCCCTCCACTTT. Residues: CASSLGGQTYSPLHF. This chain joins TRBV5-4 and TRBJ1-6; 7 bases match TRBD1. The CDR3 runs 15 residues. Losses at the gene ends were 0 bases for V and 8 bases for J; bases not matched to a gene: 5. The germline gives CDR1 SGHNT, CDR2 YYREEE (reference sequence). Complete variable domain (other parts from reference TRBV5-4 and TRBJ1-6): ETGVTQSPTHLIKTRGQQVTLRCSSQSGHNTVSWYQQALGQGPQFIFQYYREEENGRGNFPPRFSGLQFPNYSSELNVNALELDDSALYLCASSLGGQTYSPLHFGNGTRLTVT.

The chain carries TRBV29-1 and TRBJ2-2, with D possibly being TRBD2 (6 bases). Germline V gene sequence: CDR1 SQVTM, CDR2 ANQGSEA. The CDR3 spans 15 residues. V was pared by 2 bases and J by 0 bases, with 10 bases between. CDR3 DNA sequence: TGCAGCGTTGAACTGACTAGGTCGAACACCGGGGAGCTGTTTTTT. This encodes CSVELTRSNTGELFF.

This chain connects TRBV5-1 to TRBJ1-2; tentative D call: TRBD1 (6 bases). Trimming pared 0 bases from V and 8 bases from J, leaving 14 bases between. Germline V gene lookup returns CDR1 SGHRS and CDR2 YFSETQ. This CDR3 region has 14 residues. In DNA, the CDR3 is TGCGCCAGCAGCTTGGGAAACGGGGGGCGAGGCTACACCTTC. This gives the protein CASSLGNGGRGYTF.

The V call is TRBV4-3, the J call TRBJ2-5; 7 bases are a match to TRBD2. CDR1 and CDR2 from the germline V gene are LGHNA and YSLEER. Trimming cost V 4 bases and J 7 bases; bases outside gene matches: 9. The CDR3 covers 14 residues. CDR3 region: CASSLSRREGTQYF. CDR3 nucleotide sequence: TGCGCCAGCAGCCTAAGTCGAAGGGAGGGGACCCAGTACTTC.

In DNA, the CDR3 is TGTGCCAGCAGCTTAGAAACGCGAAATGAGCAGTTCTTC. It yields the protein CASSLETRNEQFF. J is TRBJ2-1 and V is TRBV11-2; D not resolved. V shed 0 bases and J shed 7 bases, with 7 bases lying between them. This CDR3 has 13 residues. CDR1 is SGHAT and CDR2 is FQNNGV in the germline V gene.

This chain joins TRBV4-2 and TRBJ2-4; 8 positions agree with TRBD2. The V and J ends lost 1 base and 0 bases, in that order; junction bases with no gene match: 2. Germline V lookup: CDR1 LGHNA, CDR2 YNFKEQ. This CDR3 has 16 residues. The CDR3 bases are TGTGCCAGCAGCCAAGGGAGCGGGAGAGCCAAAAACATTCAGTACTTC. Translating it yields CASSQGSGRAKNIQYF.

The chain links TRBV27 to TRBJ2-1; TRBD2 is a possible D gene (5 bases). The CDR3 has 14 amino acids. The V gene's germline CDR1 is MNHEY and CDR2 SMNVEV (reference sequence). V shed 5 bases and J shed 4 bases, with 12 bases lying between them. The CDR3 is CASSPRTEYNEQFF. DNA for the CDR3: TGTGCCAGCAGTCCCCGGACTGAATACAATGAGCAGTTCTTC.

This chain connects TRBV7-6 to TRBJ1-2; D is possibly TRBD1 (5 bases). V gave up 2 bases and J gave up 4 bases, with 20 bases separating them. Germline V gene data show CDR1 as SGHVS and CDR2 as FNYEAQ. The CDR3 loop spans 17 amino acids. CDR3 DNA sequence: TGTGCCAGCAGCTTATCTCTGCAGGGTTTGTTGCCCTATGGCTACACCTTC. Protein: CASSLSLQGLLPYGYTF.

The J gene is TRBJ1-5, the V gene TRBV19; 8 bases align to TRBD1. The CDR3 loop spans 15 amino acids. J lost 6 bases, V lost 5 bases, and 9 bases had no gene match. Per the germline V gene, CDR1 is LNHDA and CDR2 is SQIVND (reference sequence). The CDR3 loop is CASSPRTGSGQPQHF. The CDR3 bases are TGTGCCAGTAGTCCGAGGACAGGGAGTGGTCAGCCCCAGCATTTT.

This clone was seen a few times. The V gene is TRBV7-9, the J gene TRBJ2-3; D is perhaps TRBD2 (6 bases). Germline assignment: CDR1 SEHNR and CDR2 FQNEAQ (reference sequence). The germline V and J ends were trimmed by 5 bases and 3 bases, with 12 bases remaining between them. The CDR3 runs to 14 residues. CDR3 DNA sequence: TGTGCCAGCAGCGCAGGGAGGCGAACAGATACGCAGTATTTT. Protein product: CASSAGRRTDTQYF.

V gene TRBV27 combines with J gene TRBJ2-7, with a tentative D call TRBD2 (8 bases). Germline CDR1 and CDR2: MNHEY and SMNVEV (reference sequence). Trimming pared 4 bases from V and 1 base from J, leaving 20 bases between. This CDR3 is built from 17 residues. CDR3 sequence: CASSYGGEAGGSYEQYF. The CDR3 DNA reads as TGTGCCAGCAGTTACGGGGGGGAGGCAGGGGGGTCCTACGAGCAGTACTTC.

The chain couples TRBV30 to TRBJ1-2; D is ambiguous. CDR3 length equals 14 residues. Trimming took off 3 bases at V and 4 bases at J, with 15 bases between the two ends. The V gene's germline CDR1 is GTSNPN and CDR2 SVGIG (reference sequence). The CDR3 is CAWRLRNRIYGYTF. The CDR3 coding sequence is TGTGCCTGGAGACTCAGGAATAGAATCTATGGCTACACCTTC. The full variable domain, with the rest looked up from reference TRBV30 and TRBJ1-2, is SQTIHQWPATLVQPVGSPLSLECTVEGTSNPNLYWYRQAAGRGLQLLFYSVGIGQISSEVPQNLSASRPQDRQFILSSKKLLLSDSGFYLCAWRLRNRIYGYTFGSGTRLTVV.

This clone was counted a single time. This CDR3 is CASSEGQGADEQYF. DNA for the CDR3: TGTGCCAGCAGTGAGGGACAGGGGGCTGATGAGCAGTACTTC. The V and J genes are TRBV2 and TRBJ2-7; 12 nucleotides align to TRBD1. This CDR3 region has 14 residues. V lost 3 bases, J lost 7 bases, and 4 bases stayed unmatched. Germline CDR1 SNHLY, CDR2 FYNNEI.

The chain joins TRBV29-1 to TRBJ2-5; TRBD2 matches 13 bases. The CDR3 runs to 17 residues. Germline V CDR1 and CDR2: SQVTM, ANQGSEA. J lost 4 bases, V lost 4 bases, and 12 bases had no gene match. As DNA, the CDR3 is TGCAGCGTTGCGACTAGCGGGAGGCCACTACCCCCAGAGACCCAGTACTTC. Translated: CSVATSGRPLPPETQYF. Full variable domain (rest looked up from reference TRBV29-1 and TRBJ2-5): SAVISQKPSRDICQRGTSLTIQCQVDSQVTMMFWYRQQPGQSLTLIATANQGSEATYESGFVIDKFPISRPNLTFSTLTVSNMSPEDSSIYLCSVATSGRPLPPETQYFGPGTRLLVL.